The 13 T cell receptor beta chains reported below all come from one sample, sequenced in a study of CD8+ T cells in alopecia areata. Markers including CD4, CD8alpha, NKG2D and NKG2ACE guided sorting of pooled cutaneous lymph node cells. As the sequencing template, cDNA was produced by extracting RNA and reverse transcribing it. Sequenced by immunoSEQ multiplex PCR; TCRdb stores in-frame clones only, minus some. The sample includes 270,000 or so clones, none of them occurring once. Sequenced sample: CD4+ T cells sorted from a lymph node. These receptors all come from a C3H/HeJ mouse with alopecia areata. This mouse strain has H2-k as its MHC haplotype.

On this clone: Mouse germline and gene names are used. The read terminates 4 residues before the CDR3 end, so the remaining end is supplied by the germline J gene. The sample holds other DNA sequences that translate to the same CDR3. The chain is built from TRBV17 and TRBJ1-1; TRBD1 aligns across 7 bases. This CDR3 has 15 amino acids. In germline, CDR1 is MNHDT, CDR2 YYDKIL. Trimming at V came to 0 bases and at J to 0 bases, leaving 1 base not matched to a gene. The CDR3 loop reads CASSREGQTNTEVFF. CDR3 DNA (partial): TGTGCTAGCAGTAGAGAGGGACAGACAAACACA.

A few counts support this clone. These gene names are mouse names. The read ends 4 residues before the CDR3 terminus; that terminus is restored from the germline J gene. This rearrangement joins TRBV13-1 to TRBJ1-1, with TRBD1 matching over 11 bases. This CDR3 contains 19 residues. The junction had 10 bases not matched to a gene; V was cut back by 0 bases and J by 0 bases. Germline CDR1 reads NSHNY; CDR2 reads SYGAGN. The CDR3 sequence: CASSDASRDRGIANTEVFF. CDR3 bases read: TGTGCCAGCAGTGATGCATCCCGGGACAGGGGGATTGCAAACACA.

This clone was seen a few times. Gene names and germline match the mouse. Sequencing ends 4 residues short of the CDR3 end; the germline J gene provides the rest. This chain connects TRBV5 to TRBJ2-1; 8 positions agree with TRBD1. Germline V gene sequence: CDR1 LGHNA, CDR2 YNLKQL (reference sequence). V lost 0 bases to trimming and J lost 5 bases; unmatched junction nucleotides: 3. The CDR3 has 15 residues. The covered CDR3 bases are TGTGCCAGCAGCCAAGAACAGGGGGAGGATGCT. Its protein is CASSQEQGEDA. The whole CDR3 reads CASSQEQGEDAEQFF.

Concerning this clone: Genes and germline are mouse. The read stops 4 residues short of the end of the CDR3; the missing end is completed from the germline J gene. The chain joins TRBV19 to TRBJ1-1, with 7 positions matching TRBD1. J was trimmed by 3 bases and V by 4 bases; bases with no gene match: 9. Germline values: CDR1 FNHDT, CDR2 SITEND (reference sequence). This CDR3 spans 15 amino acids. The CDR3 region is CASSSPRTGYTEVFF. The DNA read from the CDR3 is TGTGCCAGCAGTTCCCCCCGGACAGGATACACA.

The table lists this clone with a few counts. Mouse names are used for the genes. The read comes to an end 4 residues before the CDR3 does, leaving the germline J gene to fill in the end. The same CDR3 also results from other DNA sequences found in this sample. The rearrangement links TRBV13-2 to TRBJ1-2, with a possible D match to TRBD1 (6 bases). The CDR3 totals 14 residues. V was clipped by 2 bases and J by 2 bases, with 10 bases between them. Germline CDR1 is NNHNN and CDR2 is SYGAGS (reference sequence). This chain's CDR3 is CASGDRQGNSDYTF. CDR3 bases read: TGTGCCAGCGGTGACAGGCAGGGGAACTCC.

This clone was detected a few times. All gene names here are mouse names. The sequence runs out 4 residues before the end of the CDR3; the remainder is reconstructed from the germline J gene. This chain links TRBV1 with TRBJ2-5; TRBD1 agrees at 7 bases. There are 14 residues in the CDR3. Germline-derived CDR1 and CDR2 are NSQYPW and LRSPGD (reference sequence). This CDR3 reads CTCSGDREGDTQYF. The sequenced CDR3 bases are TGCACCTGCAGTGGAGACAGGGAAGGAGAC.

Only a few counts were recorded for this clone. Here the gene names and germline are mouse. Read coverage stops 4 residues before the CDR3 terminus; the germline J gene supplies the remainder. The sample carries other DNA sequences with the same CDR3. J is TRBJ2-1 and V is TRBV19, with TRBD1 matching over 8 bases. The CDR3 contains 14 residues. The junction had 0 bases not matched to a gene; V was cut back by 1 base and J by 3 bases. Germline V lookup: CDR1 FNHDT, CDR2 SITEND (reference sequence). The CDR3 DNA, read in part, is TGTGCCAGCAGTATACAGGGGGCCTATGCT. Translation: CASSIQGAYA. The CDR3 in full is CASSIQGAYAEQFF.

Note on this clone: Mouse gene names and germline throughout. From the germline J gene comes the end of the CDR3, since the read stops 4 residues before it. The chain joins TRBV17 to TRBJ1-1, with 12 bases aligning to TRBD1. The V and J ends lost 5 bases and 4 bases, in that order; junction bases with no gene match: 5. The V gene's germline CDR1 is MNHDT and CDR2 YYDKIL. The CDR3 has 15 residues. The part of the CDR3 DNA that was read is TGTGCTAGCAGTCCCGGGACAGGGGGCGGCACA. Its translation: CASSPGTGGGT. The full CDR3 protein is CASSPGTGGGTEVFF.

To note about this clone: Germline and genes: mouse. Read data end 4 residues before the CDR3 end; the end is taken from the germline J gene. The rearrangement joins TRBV19 to TRBJ2-5; 7 bases match TRBD1. The V gene end was trimmed by 4 bases and the J gene end by 2 bases; junction bases not matched to a gene: 7. The CDR3 contains 15 residues. Germline CDR1 is FNHDT and CDR2 is SITEND (reference sequence). The chain's CDR3 is CASSRATGFQDTQYF. CDR3 bases read: TGTGCCAGCAGTCGCGCGACAGGGTTCCAAGAC.

Points on this clone: Gene names denote mouse genes. The read comes to an end 4 residues before the CDR3 does, leaving the germline J gene to fill in the end. This chain uses TRBV19 with TRBJ2-4; 7 nucleotides line up with TRBD1. Unmatched junction bases numbered 10, after V lost 5 bases and J lost 1 base. Per germline, CDR1 FNHDT and CDR2 SITEND (reference sequence). The CDR3 is 16 amino acids. The sequenced part of the CDR3 DNA is TGTGCCAGCAGCCAACAGGGGAGGGGAGGTCAAAAC. Its protein product is CASSQQGRGGQN. The full CDR3 protein reads CASSQQGRGGQNTLYF.

This clone was observed a few times. The germline and genes are mouse ones. Read data end 4 residues before the CDR3 end; the end is taken from the germline J gene. The same CDR3 arises from other DNA sequences in this sample as well. The chain couples TRBV13-2 to TRBJ2-3; TRBD1 is a possible D gene (5 bases). Germline CDR1 is NNHNN and CDR2 is SYGAGS (reference sequence). Between the trimmed V and J ends, which lost 2 bases and 2 bases, there was a span of 6 bases. CDR3 length equals 13 residues. The CDR3 spells CASGDRDAETLYF. CDR3 DNA (partial): TGTGCCAGCGGTGACAGGGATGCAGAA.

About this clone: Gene names and germline match the mouse. The read comes to an end 4 residues before the CDR3 does, leaving the germline J gene to fill in the end. Different DNA sequences within this sample yield the same CDR3. This chain joins TRBV13-1 and TRBJ2-7; D perhaps matches TRBD1 (5 bases). The length of the CDR3 is 14 residues. Trimming took 0 bases from V and 3 from J, leaving 10 bases between them. Germline CDR1 NSHNY, CDR2 SYGAGN. CDR3 DNA (partial): TGTGCCAGCAGTGATGCGAGGGGTTTCTAT. It specifies CASSDARGFY. In full, the CDR3 is CASSDARGFYEQYF.

Regarding this clone: These gene names are mouse names. Read coverage stops 4 residues before the CDR3 terminus; the germline J gene supplies the remainder. This chain joins TRBV13-2 and TRBJ2-4, with 10 nucleotides matching TRBD2. Germline lookup yields CDR1 NNHNN and CDR2 SYGAGS (reference sequence). The CDR3 is made up of 15 amino acids. This CDR3 is CASGDAPDWGNTLYF. The DNA read from the CDR3 is TGTGCCAGCGGTGATGCCCCGGACTGGGGGAAC.